Listed below are T cell receptor beta chains from one sample, sequenced in a study of Tregs in tolerant kidney transplant recipients. The data were produced by immunoSEQ multiplex PCR, yet TCRdb's version contains in-frame clones alone and is incomplete. In the table there are around 50,000 clones, around 82% of which are singletons. Sample: CD4+ T cells from blood. The source is a human donor in good health. The CDR3 runs from the conserved cysteine through the conserved F or W. D genes are given only for firm matches. Size values are once, few and many counts, or a class for expanded clones, and some rows have none.

abundance,d_gene,j_gene,v_gene,CDR3aa,CDR3nt
once,-,TRBJ1-1,TRBV19,CASSIRDLGYNEAFF,TGTGCCAGTAGTATACGCGACCTAGGCTATAATGAAGCTTTCTTT
-,-,TRBJ2-3,TRBV30,CAWRKSTDTQYF,TGTGCCTGGAGAAAGTCCACAGATACGCAGTATTTT
-,TRBD1,TRBJ1-6,TRBV30,CAWSVLTGYSPLHF,TGTGCCTGGAGTGTACTGACAGGGTATTCTCCCCTCCACTTT
-,TRBD1,TRBJ1-6,TRBV7-2,CASSRDRDSPLHF,TGTGCCAGCAGCAGAGACAGGGATTCACCCCTCCACTTT
-,-,TRBJ1-2,TRBV5-1,CASSATGHANYGYTF,TGCGCCAGCAGCGCTACGGGACACGCTAACTATGGCTACACCTTC
-,TRBD1,TRBJ2-7,TRBV6-5,CASSYLDRGYEQYF,TGTGCCAGCAGTTACCTGGACAGGGGCTACGAGCAGTACTTC
-,-,TRBJ2-5,TRBV11-2,CASSSIGTGPRETQYF,TGTGCCAGCAGCTCGATAGGGACGGGGCCGAGGGAGACCCAGTACTTC
-,-,TRBJ2-4,TRBV7-3,CASSLGLGDIQYF,TGTGCCAGCAGCTTAGGATTAGGGGACATTCAGTACTTC
medium-sized,-,TRBJ1-6,TRBV6-1,CASSDSGDNSPLHF,TGTGCCAGCAGTGATTCGGGGGATAATTCACCCCTCCACTTT
-,TRBD2,TRBJ2-3,TRBV7-9,CASSLAGLANVGNTQYF,TGTGCCAGCAGCTTAGCGGGACTAGCGAACGTGGGGAATACGCAGTATTTT
-,TRBD1,TRBJ2-7,TRBV6-5,CASSLYRDRVYEQYF,TGTGCCAGCAGTCTATACCGGGACAGGGTTTACGAGCAGTACTTC
few,-,TRBJ1-2,TRBV5-1,CASSLGLRGLDYGYTF,TGCGCCAGCAGCTTGGGACTCAGAGGCCTCGACTATGGCTACACCTTC
-,-,TRBJ1-2,TRBV19,CASRDGNYGYTF,TGTGCCAGTAGGGACGGGAACTATGGCTACACCTTC
-,-,TRBJ1-3,TRBV6-5,CASSYGRLSGNTIYF,TGTGCCAGCAGTTACGGCAGGTTGTCTGGAAACACCATATATTTT
few,-,TRBJ1-3,TRBV10-2,CASSRQTGNTIYF,TGCGCCAGCAGTAGGCAGACGGGAAACACCATATATTTT
medium-sized,TRBD2,TRBJ2-3,TRBV29-1,CSVREYDAQYF,TGCAGCGTGCGGGAGTACGATGCGCAGTATTTT
-,-,TRBJ2-2,TRBV5-4,CASSSGRKNTGELFF,TGTGCCAGCAGCTCAGGACGGAAGAACACCGGGGAGCTGTTTTTT
-,-,TRBJ2-1,TRBV5-6,CASRVQGNNEQFF,TGTGCCAGCAGGGTTCAGGGGAACAATGAGCAGTTCTTC
few,-,TRBJ2-2,TRBV2,CASSSGGDNTGELFF,TGTGCCAGCAGCTCAGGGGGGGACAACACCGGGGAGCTGTTTTTT
few,-,TRBJ1-4,TRBV5-1,CASSPGFTNEKLFF,TGCGCCAGCAGCCCGGGCTTCACTAATGAAAAACTGTTTTTT
-,-,TRBJ1-1,TRBV2,CASRPDANEAFF,TGTGCCAGCAGGCCCGACGCTAATGAAGCTTTCTTT
-,-,TRBJ1-1,TRBV7-2,CASSSHREDGNTEAFF,TGTGCCAGCAGCTCCCACAGGGAGGATGGGAACACTGAAGCTTTCTTT